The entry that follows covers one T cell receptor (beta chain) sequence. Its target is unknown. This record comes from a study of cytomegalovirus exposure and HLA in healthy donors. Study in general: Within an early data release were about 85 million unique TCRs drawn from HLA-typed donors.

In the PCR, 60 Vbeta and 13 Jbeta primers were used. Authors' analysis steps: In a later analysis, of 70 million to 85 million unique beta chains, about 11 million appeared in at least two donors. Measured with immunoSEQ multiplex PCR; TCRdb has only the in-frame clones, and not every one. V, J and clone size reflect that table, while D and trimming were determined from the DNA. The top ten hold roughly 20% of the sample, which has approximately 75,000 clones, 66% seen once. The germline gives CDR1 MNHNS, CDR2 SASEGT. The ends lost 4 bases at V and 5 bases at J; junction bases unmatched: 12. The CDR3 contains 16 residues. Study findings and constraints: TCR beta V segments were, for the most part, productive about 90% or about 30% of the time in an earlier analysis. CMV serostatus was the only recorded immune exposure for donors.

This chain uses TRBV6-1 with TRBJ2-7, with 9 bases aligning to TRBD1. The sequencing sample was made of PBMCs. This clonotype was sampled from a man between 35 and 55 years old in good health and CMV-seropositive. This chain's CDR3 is CASSAYGTGKVHEQYF. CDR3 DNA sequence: TGTGCCAGCAGTGCCTACGGGACAGGGAAGGTACACGAGCAGTACTTC.